This T cell receptor (beta chain) stems from a study of glioma-infiltrating T cells after dendritic cell vaccination. Turning to the study itself: Three intradermal dendritic cell vaccine injections were given every two weeks. Findings and caveats of the study: TCR clonality showed no direct relationship with survival.

This CDR3 is 15 amino acids long. J gave up 4 bases and V 1 base, and 6 bases lay outside the gene matches. The V gene's germline CDR1 is SEHNR and CDR2 FQNEAQ (reference sequence). Input was around 2 ug genomic DNA, or all available if less. Primers: 60 V beta forward and 13 J beta reverse. The repertoire was sequenced with immunoSEQ multiplex PCR; TCRdb's copy has only in-frame clones and lacks some. The sample contains 65,000 to 80,000 clones, around 86% of which appear only once. Time point here: after dendritic cell vaccination, including at tumor progression/relapse. In the case of this clone: Its specificity is unknown.

The chain has TRBV7-9 and TRBJ1-1, with 7 bases aligning to TRBD1. The source was blood, collected after dendritic cell vaccination. This receptor was obtained from a human donor with glioblastoma. The CDR3 bases are TGTGCCAGCAGCTTAGGAACAGGGGACGTCACTGAAGCTTTCTTT. Residues: CASSLGTGDVTEAFF.